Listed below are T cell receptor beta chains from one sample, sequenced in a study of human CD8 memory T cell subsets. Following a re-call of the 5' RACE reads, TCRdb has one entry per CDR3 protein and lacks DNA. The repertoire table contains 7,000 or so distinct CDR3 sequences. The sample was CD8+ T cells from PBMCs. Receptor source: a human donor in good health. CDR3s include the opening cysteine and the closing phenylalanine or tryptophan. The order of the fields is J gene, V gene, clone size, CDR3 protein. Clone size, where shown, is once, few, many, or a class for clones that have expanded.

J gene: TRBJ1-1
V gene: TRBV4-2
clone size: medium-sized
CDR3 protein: CASSQDGQGWNTEAFF

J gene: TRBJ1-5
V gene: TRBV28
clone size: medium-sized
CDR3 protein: CASSLWEGRQPQHF

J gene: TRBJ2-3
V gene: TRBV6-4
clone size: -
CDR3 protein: CASSLADRESDTQYF

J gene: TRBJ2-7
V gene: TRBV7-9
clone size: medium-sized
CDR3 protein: CASSSGRDYEQYF

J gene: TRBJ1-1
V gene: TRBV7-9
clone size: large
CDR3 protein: CASSLGAAEAFF

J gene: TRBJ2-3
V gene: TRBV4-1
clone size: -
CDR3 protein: CASSQALGTQYF

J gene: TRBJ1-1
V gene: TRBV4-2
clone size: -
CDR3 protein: CASSQPLGSNTEAFF

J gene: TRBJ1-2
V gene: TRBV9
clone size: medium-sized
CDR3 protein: CASSVGLKTGGSFTGYTF

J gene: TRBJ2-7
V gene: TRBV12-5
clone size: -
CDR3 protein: CASGLVMTGRNEQYF

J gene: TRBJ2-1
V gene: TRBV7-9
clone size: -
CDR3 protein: CASSLEDLAGGNNEQFF